This TCR beta chain was profiled in a study of blood T cell repertoires in COVID-19. Across the whole study: Italy, Spain and the United States were the sources of the convalescent and acute COVID-19 samples.

Method: immunoSEQ multiplex PCR; TCRdb's copy keeps in-frame clones and lacks some. The table lists around 270,000 clones, about 89% of them singletons. The CDR3 is made up of 16 amino acids. The germline V gene has CDR1 SGDLS and CDR2 YYNGEE. Unmatched junction bases numbered 10, after V lost 6 bases and J lost 3 bases. This chain joins TRBV9 and TRBJ2-2; 8 nucleotides agree with TRBD1. The sample consisted of peripheral blood. The sequence was collected from a man aged 25-45 years with acute or convalescent COVID-19. Written as DNA, the CDR3 is TGTGCCAGCAAGGGACAGGCGGGAACCCACACCGGGGAGCTGTTTTTT. Protein sequence: CASKGQAGTHTGELFF.